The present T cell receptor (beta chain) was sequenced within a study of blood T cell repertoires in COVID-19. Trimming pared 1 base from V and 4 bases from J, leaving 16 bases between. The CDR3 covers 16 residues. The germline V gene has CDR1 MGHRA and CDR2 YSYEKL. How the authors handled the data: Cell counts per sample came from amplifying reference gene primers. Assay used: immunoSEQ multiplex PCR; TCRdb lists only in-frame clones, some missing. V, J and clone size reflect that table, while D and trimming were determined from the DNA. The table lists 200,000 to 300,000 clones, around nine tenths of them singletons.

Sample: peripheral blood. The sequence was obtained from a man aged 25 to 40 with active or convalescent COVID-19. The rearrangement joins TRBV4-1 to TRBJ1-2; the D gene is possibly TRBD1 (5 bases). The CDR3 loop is CASSQGGLAGIYGYTF. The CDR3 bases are TGCGCCAGCAGCCAAGGGGGACTCGCAGGGATCTATGGCTACACCTTC.